This is a list of T cell receptor beta chains from one sample in a study of cytomegalovirus exposure and HLA in healthy donors. TCRdb keeps only in-frame clones here, not all; method: immunoSEQ multiplex PCR. The table shows 75,000 to 90,000 clones, with 85% occurring only once. The sample consisted of PBMCs. The receptor set was obtained from a man in his forties in good health and CMV-seropositive. CDR3s include the opening cysteine and the closing phenylalanine or tryptophan. The D gene is left open where the match is weak. The size entry is marked missing in some rows and otherwise reads once, few, many or a size class.

v_gene,d_gene,abundance,j_gene,CDR3nt,CDR3aa
TRBV30,TRBD1,.,TRBJ2-7,TGTGCCTGGGTATCGGGACAGGGGAGGAACGAGCAGTACTTC,CAWVSGQGRNEQYF
TRBV30,.,.,TRBJ1-3,TGTGCCTGGATGCGTGGTTCTGGAAACACCATATATTTT,CAWMRGSGNTIYF
TRBV7-2,.,.,TRBJ2-5,TGTGCCAGCAGCTCCGGGTGGGGCCTCCAAGAGACCCAGTACTTC,CASSSGWGLQETQYF
TRBV11-2,.,.,TRBJ2-3,TGTGCCAGCGGCCAGGGGCCAGATACGCAGTATTTT,CASGQGPDTQYF
TRBV5-1,TRBD2,.,TRBJ2-7,TGCGCCAGCAGCCCGGGACTAGCGGACTACGAGCAGTACTTC,CASSPGLADYEQYF
TRBV28,.,.,TRBJ2-7,TGTGCCAGCAGTTTAAAACTAGGCCACGAGCAGTACTTC,CASSLKLGHEQYF
TRBV2,.,.,TRBJ1-6,TGTGCCAGCAGTGAATGGGGAGGGACACCCCTCCACTTT,CASSEWGGTPLHF
TRBV4-1,TRBD1,.,TRBJ2-3,TGCGCCAGCAGCCAACTTGGACAGGTTAGCACAGATACGCAGTATTTT,CASSQLGQVSTDTQYF
TRBV6-5,TRBD2,.,TRBJ2-3,TGTGCCAGCAGTGGCGGGAGAACAGATACGCAGTATTTT,CASSGGRTDTQYF
TRBV19,TRBD1,once,TRBJ1-1,TGTGCCACTTTCAACCCTCAGGGGGCGCGAACTGAAGCTTTCTTT,CATFNPQGARTEAFF
TRBV2,TRBD2,.,TRBJ2-1,TGTGCCAGTAGCGGGGACAATGAGCAGTTCTTC,CASSGDNEQFF
TRBV4-1,.,.,TRBJ1-1,TGTGCCAGCAGCCAAGCGGGGACTGGGGGCACTGAAGCTTTCTTT,CASSQAGTGGTEAFF
TRBV28,TRBD2,.,TRBJ2-7,TGTGCCACCCGAGCGGGAGGCTCATACGAGCAGTACTTC,CATRAGGSYEQYF
TRBV28,TRBD1,few,TRBJ2-5,TGTGCCAGCAGCCGCCCGACAGGGGGCGCGGAGACCCAGTACTTC,CASSRPTGGAETQYF
TRBV7-2,.,.,TRBJ1-4,TGTGCCAGCAGCTCGACAGGACCGAAAAAACTGTTTTTT,CASSSTGPKKLFF
TRBV30,TRBD1,.,TRBJ2-6,TGTGCCTGGAGTTCTTCGAGAACAGGGGGCTCTGGGGCCAACGTCCTGACTTTC,CAWSSSRTGGSGANVLTF
TRBV11-2,.,.,TRBJ2-3,TGTGCCAGCAGCTTAGCCCCATCCCTAGAGCAGTATTTT,CASSLAPSLEQYF
TRBV7-9,.,.,TRBJ2-5,TGTGCCAGCAGCATCTCCCGAGAGACCCAGTACTTC,CASSISRETQYF
TRBV4-2,TRBD2,once,TRBJ2-1,TGTGCCAGCAGCCAAGAACTAGCGGGTCGCTCCTACAATGAGCAGTTCTTC,CASSQELAGRSYNEQFF
TRBV19,TRBD2,.,TRBJ2-3,TGTGCCAGTAGTCTGTTAGCGGGGGGACGCACAGATACGCAGTATTTT,CASSLLAGGRTDTQYF
TRBV6-1,TRBD2,.,TRBJ2-3,TGTGCCAGCAGTCCCCTAGCGGGAAGCACAGATACGCAGTATTTT,CASSPLAGSTDTQYF
TRBV11-2,TRBD2,few,TRBJ2-3,TGTGCCAGCAGCTTTGGACTAGCGGGGGGGGTTTCTAGCACAGATACGCAGTATTTT,CASSFGLAGGVSSTDTQYF